Listed below are T cell receptor beta chains from one sample, sequenced in a study of naive and memory T cell subsets. A single record per CDR3 protein comes from TCRdb applying MiXCR to the UMI-ligation and nested PCR reads. Of approximately 80,000 distinct CDR3 sequences listed, 9% to 9.5% are singletons. Sequenced: naive CD8+ T cells from blood. Source of these receptors: a human donor in good health. The CDR3 runs from the conserved cysteine through the conserved F or W. The D gene is left open where the match is weak. Clone size is not always given. Where it is, it says once, few, many or a class for expanded clones.

cdr3_aa: CASSDGGARYEQYF
cdr3_nt: TGTGCCAGCAGTGATGGAGGGGCGCGCTACGAGCAGTACTTC
j_call: TRBJ2-7
v_call: TRBV2
d_call: -
clone_size: few

cdr3_aa: CASSQVRGTEAFF
cdr3_nt: TGTGCCAGCAGCCAAGTTCGGGGGACTGAAGCTTTCTTT
j_call: TRBJ1-1
v_call: TRBV7-9
d_call: -
clone_size: few

cdr3_aa: CATEDRFRYEQYF
cdr3_nt: TGTGCCACCGAGGACAGGTTCCGCTACGAGCAGTACTTC
j_call: TRBJ2-7
v_call: TRBV28
d_call: TRBD1
clone_size: few

cdr3_aa: CSATLGDSSYEQYF
cdr3_nt: TGCAGTGCCACCCTCGGTGATAGCTCCTACGAGCAGTACTTC
j_call: TRBJ2-7
v_call: TRBV20-1
d_call: -
clone_size: many

cdr3_aa: CASSLAPGPNTEAFF
cdr3_nt: TGTGCCAGCAGCTTGGCACCGGGTCCGAACACTGAAGCTTTCTTT
j_call: TRBJ1-1
v_call: TRBV5-8
d_call: -
clone_size: many

cdr3_aa: CASSLALRLAGVSSYNEQFF
cdr3_nt: TGTGCCAGCAGCTTAGCGCTTCGACTAGCGGGAGTATCGTCCTACAATGAGCAGTTCTTC
j_call: TRBJ2-1
v_call: TRBV7-9
d_call: TRBD2
clone_size: many

cdr3_aa: CASRAGAPYEQYF
cdr3_nt: TGTGCCAGCAGGGCGGGGGCCCCCTACGAGCAGTACTTC
j_call: TRBJ2-7
v_call: TRBV27
d_call: -
clone_size: -

cdr3_aa: CASSYGTNQPQHF
cdr3_nt: TGTGCCAGCAGTTACGGGACCAATCAGCCCCAGCATTTT
j_call: TRBJ1-5
v_call: TRBV12-3/TRBV12-4
d_call: -
clone_size: -

cdr3_aa: CASTGPGGAGYTEAFF
cdr3_nt: TGTGCCAGCACAGGGCCAGGGGGCGCGGGATATACTGAAGCTTTCTTT
j_call: TRBJ1-1
v_call: TRBV11-2
d_call: TRBD1
clone_size: -

cdr3_aa: CAWSVQYTVYGYTF
cdr3_nt: TGTGCCTGGAGTGTCCAGTACACGGTTTATGGCTACACCTTC
j_call: TRBJ1-2
v_call: TRBV30
d_call: -
clone_size: -

cdr3_aa: CATPLAEGTADTQYF
cdr3_nt: TGTGCCACTCCTCTAGCGGAGGGCACGGCAGATACGCAGTATTTT
j_call: TRBJ2-3
v_call: TRBV5-4
d_call: TRBD2
clone_size: once

cdr3_aa: CASSLGSGSMGGTEAFF
cdr3_nt: TGTGCCAGCAGTTTAGGTTCGGGGTCTATGGGTGGCACTGAAGCTTTCTTT
j_call: TRBJ1-1
v_call: TRBV12-3/TRBV12-4
d_call: -
clone_size: few

cdr3_aa: CSVDIRNTGELFF
cdr3_nt: TGCAGCGTTGATATTAGGAACACCGGGGAGCTGTTTTTT
j_call: TRBJ2-2
v_call: TRBV29-1
d_call: -
clone_size: many

cdr3_aa: CATRGADYEQYF
cdr3_nt: TGTGCCACCAGGGGCGCAGACTACGAGCAGTACTTC
j_call: TRBJ2-7
v_call: TRBV27
d_call: -
clone_size: -

cdr3_aa: CASSFLPAGTNTGELFF
cdr3_nt: TGTGCCAGCAGTTTCCTTCCAGCGGGAACGAACACCGGGGAGCTGTTTTTT
j_call: TRBJ2-2
v_call: TRBV27
d_call: TRBD2
clone_size: few

cdr3_aa: CASSFVQGSEKLFF
cdr3_nt: TGTGCCAGCAGTTTTGTACAGGGTAGCGAAAAACTGTTTTTT
j_call: TRBJ1-4
v_call: TRBV27
d_call: -
clone_size: few

cdr3_aa: CSVETLNSKTQYF
cdr3_nt: TGCAGCGTCGAGACCCTAAACTCCAAGACCCAGTACTTC
j_call: TRBJ2-5
v_call: TRBV29-1
d_call: -
clone_size: few

cdr3_aa: CASSISGRQHEQYF
cdr3_nt: TGTGCCAGCAGCATTAGCGGGAGGCAACACGAGCAGTACTTC
j_call: TRBJ2-7
v_call: TRBV12-3/TRBV12-4
d_call: TRBD2
clone_size: many

cdr3_aa: CASLVAGGGEQFF
cdr3_nt: TGTGCCAGCTTGGTAGCGGGGGGCGGGGAGCAGTTCTTC
j_call: TRBJ2-1
v_call: TRBV28
d_call: TRBD2
clone_size: few

cdr3_aa: CSASRSWGSYEQYF
cdr3_nt: TGCAGTGCTAGTCGCAGCTGGGGCTCATACGAGCAGTACTTC
j_call: TRBJ2-7
v_call: TRBV20-1
d_call: -
clone_size: many

cdr3_aa: CASSYEDGLYNEQFF
cdr3_nt: TGTGCCAGCAGTTATGAGGACGGCCTTTACAATGAGCAGTTCTTC
j_call: TRBJ2-1
v_call: TRBV6-2/TRBV6-3
d_call: -
clone_size: many

cdr3_aa: CASSTHRQSLSYEQYF
cdr3_nt: TGTGCCAGCAGTACCCATCGACAGTCCCTCTCCTACGAGCAGTACTTC
j_call: TRBJ2-7
v_call: TRBV6-6
d_call: -
clone_size: few

cdr3_aa: CASSRSGTSTDTQYF
cdr3_nt: TGTGCCAGCAGCCGCAGCGGTACTAGCACAGATACGCAGTATTTT
j_call: TRBJ2-3
v_call: TRBV27
d_call: -
clone_size: few

cdr3_aa: CASSLSPATNEKLFF
cdr3_nt: TGTGCCAGCAGTTTATCCCCCGCAACTAATGAAAAACTGTTTTTT
j_call: TRBJ1-4
v_call: TRBV27
d_call: -
clone_size: -